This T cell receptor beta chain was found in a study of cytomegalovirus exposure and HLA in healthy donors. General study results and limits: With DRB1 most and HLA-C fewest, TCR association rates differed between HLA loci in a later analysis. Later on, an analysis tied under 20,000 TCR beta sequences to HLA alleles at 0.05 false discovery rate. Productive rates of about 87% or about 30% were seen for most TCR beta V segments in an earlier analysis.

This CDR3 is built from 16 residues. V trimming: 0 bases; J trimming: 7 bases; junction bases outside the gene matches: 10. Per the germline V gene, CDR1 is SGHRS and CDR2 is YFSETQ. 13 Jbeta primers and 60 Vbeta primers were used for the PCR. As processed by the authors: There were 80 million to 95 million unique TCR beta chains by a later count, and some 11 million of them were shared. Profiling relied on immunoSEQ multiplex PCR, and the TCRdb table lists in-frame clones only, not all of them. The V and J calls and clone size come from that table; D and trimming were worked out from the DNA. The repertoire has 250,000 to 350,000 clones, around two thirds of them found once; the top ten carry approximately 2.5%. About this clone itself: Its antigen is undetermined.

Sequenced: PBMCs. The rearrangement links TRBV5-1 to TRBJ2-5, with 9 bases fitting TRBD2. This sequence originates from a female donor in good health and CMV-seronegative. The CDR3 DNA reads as TGCGCCAGCAGCTTGGCAGCGGGGGGACTAGGGGGGACCCAGTACTTC. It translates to CASSLAAGGLGGTQYF.